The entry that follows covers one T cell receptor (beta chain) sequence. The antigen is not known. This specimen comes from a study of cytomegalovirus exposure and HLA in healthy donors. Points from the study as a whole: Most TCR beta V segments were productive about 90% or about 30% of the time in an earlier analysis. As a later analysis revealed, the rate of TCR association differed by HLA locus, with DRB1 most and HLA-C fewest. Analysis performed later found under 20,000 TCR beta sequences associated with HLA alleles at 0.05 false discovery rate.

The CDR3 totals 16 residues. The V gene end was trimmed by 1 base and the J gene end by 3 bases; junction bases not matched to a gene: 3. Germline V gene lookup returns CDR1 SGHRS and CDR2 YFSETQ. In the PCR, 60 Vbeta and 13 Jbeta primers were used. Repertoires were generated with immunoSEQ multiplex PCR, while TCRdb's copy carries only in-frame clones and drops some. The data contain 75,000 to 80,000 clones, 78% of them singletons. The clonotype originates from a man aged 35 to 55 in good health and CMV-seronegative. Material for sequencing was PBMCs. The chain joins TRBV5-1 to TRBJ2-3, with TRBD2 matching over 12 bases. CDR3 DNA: TGCGCCAGCAGCTTGATGGGACTAGCGGGTACAGATACGCAGTATTTT. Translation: CASSLMGLAGTDTQYF. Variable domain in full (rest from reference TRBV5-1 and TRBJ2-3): KAGVTQTPRYLIKTRGQQVTLSCSPISGHRSVSWYQQTPGQGLQFLFEYFSETQRNKGNFPGRFSGRQFSNSRSEMNVSTLELGDSALYLCASSLMGLAGTDTQYFGPGTRLTVL.